These T cell receptor beta chains were read from a single sample in a study of early T cells in non-severe SARS-CoV-2 infection. TCRdb redid the calling of the 5' RACE reads with MiXCR, one entry per CDR3 protein. Of tens of thousands of distinct CDR3 sequences in the sample, over 12% were seen once. Sequencing used whole blood. These receptors originate from an adult who was a healthcare worker with PCR-confirmed SARS-CoV-2 infection or an uninfected control (not recorded which). CDR3s include the opening cysteine and the closing phenylalanine or tryptophan. D genes are given only for firm matches. Only some rows state a clone size, as once, few, many or a class for expanded clones.

>TRBV2|NA|15|many|TRBJ2-2
CASSEQAPNTGELFF
TGTGCCAGCAGTGAACAAGCGCCGAACACCGGGGAGCTGTTTTTT
>TRBV20-1|NA|12|few|TRBJ2-7
CSAVATSYEQYF
TGCAGTGCTGTCGCAACGTCCTACGAGCAGTACTTC
>TRBV10-3|TRBD2|14|few|TRBJ2-3
CAISDGLAPDTQYF
TGTGCCATCAGTGACGGACTAGCCCCAGATACGCAGTATTTT
>TRBV2|NA|15|NA|TRBJ2-6
CASSGVASGANVLTF
TGTGCCAGCAGTGGAGTAGCTTCTGGGGCCAACGTCCTGACTTTC
>TRBV7-9|NA|12|NA|TRBJ2-2
CASSLFSGELFF
TGTGCCAGCAGCTTATTCTCCGGGGAGCTGTTTTTT
>TRBV12-3/TRBV12-4|NA|15|few|TRBJ2-7
CASSSREVKAYEQYF
TGTGCCAGCAGCTCAAGGGAGGTGAAAGCCTACGAGCAGTACTTC
>TRBV19|TRBD1|15|NA|TRBJ2-7
CASSIVGRGNDEQYF
TGTGCCAGTAGTATTGTCGGCAGGGGGAACGACGAGCAGTACTTC
>TRBV7-2|NA|15|NA|TRBJ2-1
CASSLWRTSSNEQFF
TGTGCCAGCAGCTTATGGAGGACATCCTCCAATGAGCAGTTCTTC
>TRBV18|TRBD1|15|NA|TRBJ2-7
CASSSDRGIVYEQYF
TGTGCCAGCTCAAGCGACAGGGGGATCGTCTACGAGCAGTACTTC
>TRBV12-5|NA|11|NA|TRBJ2-7
CASGLDYEQYF
TGTGCTAGTGGTTTGGATTACGAGCAGTACTTC
>TRBV9|NA|14|few|TRBJ2-1
CASSADYSRTEQFF
TGTGCCAGCAGCGCCGATTATTCGAGAACCGAGCAGTTCTTC
>TRBV7-9|NA|13|many|TRBJ2-7
CASSRAATFEQYF
TGTGCCAGCAGCCGGGCCGCGACATTCGAGCAGTACTTC
>TRBV6-2/TRBV6-3|TRBD1|17|few|TRBJ1-5
CASSQPPIRGLGQPQHF
TGTGCCAGCAGCCAACCCCCCATCAGGGGGCTCGGGCAGCCCCAGCATTTT
>TRBV6-1|NA|15|NA|TRBJ2-4
CASSEARGAPGIQYF
TGTGCCAGCAGTGAAGCTCGGGGGGCGCCCGGCATTCAGTACTTC
>TRBV5-1|NA|13|NA|TRBJ1-1
CASSLAGRSEAFF
TGCGCCAGCAGCTTAGCAGGGAGGAGTGAAGCTTTCTTT
>TRBV7-9|NA|14|many|TRBJ1-1
CASSPQGMNTEAFF
TGTGCCAGCAGCCCACAGGGAATGAACACTGAAGCTTTCTTT
>TRBV29-1|NA|12|few|TRBJ1-1
CSYTPGYTEAFF
TGCAGCTATACTCCGGGGTACACTGAAGCTTTCTTT
>TRBV7-3|NA|13|few|TRBJ2-2
CASSTPPAGELFF
TGTGCCAGCAGCACCCCCCCGGCCGGGGAGCTGTTTTTT
>TRBV7-9|NA|15|many|TRBJ1-6
CASSLVSPQVPLLHF
TGTGCCAGCAGCTTAGTCTCGCCCCAGGTTCCCCTTCTCCACTTT
>TRBV7-9|NA|13|many|TRBJ1-6
CASSSTYNSPLHF
TGTGCCAGCAGCTCCACTTATAATTCACCCCTCCACTTT
>TRBV29-1|NA|11|NA|TRBJ2-5
CSVDWGETQYF
TGCAGCGTTGACTGGGGAGAGACCCAGTACTTC
>TRBV7-2|TRBD1|16|NA|TRBJ1-6
CASSPGTGLSNSPLHF
TGTGCCAGCAGCCCCGGGACAGGGCTCTCAAATTCACCCCTCCACTTT
>TRBV28|NA|14|many|TRBJ2-4
CASRAAVAKNIQYF
TGTGCCAGCCGGGCCGCGGTAGCCAAAAACATTCAGTACTTC
>TRBV29-1|NA|12|many|TRBJ1-1
CSVRGGRAEAFF
TGCAGCGTGCGCGGGGGACGTGCTGAAGCTTTCTTT
>TRBV21-1|NA|14|many|TRBJ1-2
CASSPRRGPGGYTF
TGTGCCAGCAGCCCTAGAAGGGGCCCGGGGGGCTACACCTTC
>TRBV2|NA|13|many|TRBJ1-5
CASSWDSNQPQHF
TGTGCCAGCAGTTGGGACAGCAATCAGCCCCAGCATTTT
>TRBV7-9|NA|12|many|TRBJ1-5
CASSLGGSPQHF
TGTGCCAGCAGCTTGGGGGGGTCACCCCAGCATTTT
>TRBV10-2|TRBD2|17|NA|TRBJ2-5
CASSEIVRAGVGETQYF
TGCGCCAGCAGTGAGATCGTCCGGGCGGGAGTCGGAGAGACCCAGTACTTC
>TRBV1|NA|13|many|TRBJ2-5
CTSSPNWGETQYF
TGCACCAGCAGCCCCAACTGGGGGGAGACCCAGTACTTC
>TRBV29-1|NA|12|many|TRBJ1-1
CSSGGMNTEAFF
TGCAGTTCCGGGGGTATGAACACTGAAGCTTTCTTT
>TRBV6-4|TRBD1|16|few|TRBJ2-5
CASSDSADRAKETQYF
TGTGCCAGCAGTGACTCCGCTGACAGGGCGAAAGAGACCCAGTACTTC
>TRBV6-1|NA|15|many|TRBJ2-7
CASSEGTAASYEQYF
TGTGCCAGCAGTGAGGGGACCGCTGCCTCCTACGAGCAGTACTTC
>TRBV7-6|NA|13|many|TRBJ2-7
CASSARASYEQYF
TGTGCCAGCAGCGCGCGTGCCTCCTACGAGCAGTACTTC
>TRBV21-1|NA|14|NA|TRBJ2-7
CASSFPGLAAEQYF
TGTGCCAGCAGCTTCCCGGGACTAGCGGCCGAGCAGTACTTC
>TRBV12-3/TRBV12-4|TRBD2|19|many|TRBJ2-7
CASSVRLAGGQRFSYEQYF
TGTGCCAGCAGTGTTCGACTAGCGGGAGGGCAGAGATTCTCCTACGAGCAGTACTTC
>TRBV14|TRBD1|14|NA|TRBJ2-2
CASSRQGGTEELFF
TGTGCCAGCAGCCGACAGGGGGGGACCGAGGAGCTGTTTTTT
>TRBV11-2|NA|13|many|TRBJ2-3
CASSQGPRDTQYF
TGTGCCAGCAGCCAGGGCCCCCGGGATACGCAGTATTTT
>TRBV5-5|TRBD1|15|many|TRBJ2-1
CASSLAGGPPNEQFF
TGTGCCAGCAGCTTGGCAGGGGGCCCTCCAAATGAGCAGTTCTTC
>TRBV6-1|TRBD1|15|many|TRBJ1-2
CASSEAGQGLGGYTF
TGTGCCAGCAGTGAAGCGGGACAGGGGTTGGGAGGCTACACCTTC
>TRBV6-6|NA|14|many|TRBJ1-2
CASSYGDRNYGYTF
TGTGCCAGCAGTTACGGAGACAGGAACTATGGCTACACCTTC
>TRBV6-4|TRBD2|10|few|TRBJ2-7
CASPPGLVYF
TGTGCCAGCCCCCCGGGACTAGTCTACTTC
>TRBV5-1|TRBD1|14|NA|TRBJ2-5
CASSYGTAQETQYF
TGCGCCAGCAGCTATGGGACAGCGCAAGAGACCCAGTACTTC
>TRBV3-1|NA|13|NA|TRBJ2-2
CASSQVSVGELFF
TGTGCCAGCAGCCAAGTATCTGTCGGGGAGCTGTTTTTT
>TRBV12-5|NA|13|few|TRBJ2-1
CASGPKTYNEQFF
TGTGCTAGTGGTCCTAAGACCTACAATGAGCAGTTCTTC
>TRBV11-2|NA|14|many|TRBJ2-5
CASSLQGSQETQYF
TGTGCCAGCAGCCTTCAGGGATCTCAAGAGACCCAGTACTTC
>TRBV7-9|NA|13|NA|TRBJ2-5
CASSSTGGETQYF
TGTGCCAGCAGCTCGACAGGTGGAGAGACCCAGTACTTC
>TRBV19|TRBD2|16|NA|TRBJ2-3
CASSARGGRVADTQYF
TGTGCCAGTAGTGCACGGGGGGGCAGGGTGGCAGATACGCAGTATTTT
>TRBV3-1|NA|14|few|TRBJ1-6
CATEPRASNSPLHF
TGTGCCACCGAACCCAGGGCCTCGAATTCACCCCTCCACTTT
>TRBV12-3/TRBV12-4|NA|11|NA|TRBJ2-4
CASSTAFIQYF
TGTGCCAGCTCAACGGCGTTTATTCAGTACTTC
>TRBV10-3|NA|14|few|TRBJ1-5
CAISGYSDNQPQHF
TGTGCCATCAGTGGATACAGCGACAATCAGCCCCAGCATTTT